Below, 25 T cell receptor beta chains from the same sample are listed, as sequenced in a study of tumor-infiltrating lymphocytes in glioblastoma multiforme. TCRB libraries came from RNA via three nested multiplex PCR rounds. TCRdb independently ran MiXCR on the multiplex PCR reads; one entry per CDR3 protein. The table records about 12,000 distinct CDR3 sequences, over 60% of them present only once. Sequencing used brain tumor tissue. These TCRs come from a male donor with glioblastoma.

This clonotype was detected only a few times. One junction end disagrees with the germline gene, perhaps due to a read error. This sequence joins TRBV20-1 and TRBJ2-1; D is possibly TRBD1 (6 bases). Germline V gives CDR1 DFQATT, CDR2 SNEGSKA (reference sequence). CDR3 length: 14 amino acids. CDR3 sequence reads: CSARDGAGVYEQFF. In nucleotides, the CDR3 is TGCAGTGCCAGAGATGGGGCAGGGGTGTATGAGCAGTTCTTC.

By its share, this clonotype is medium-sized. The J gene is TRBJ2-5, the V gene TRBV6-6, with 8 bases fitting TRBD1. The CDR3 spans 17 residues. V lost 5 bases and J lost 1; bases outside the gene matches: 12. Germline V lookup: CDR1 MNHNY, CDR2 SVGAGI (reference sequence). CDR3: CASSDRGRFAGQETQYF. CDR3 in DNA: TGTGCCAGCAGTGACAGGGGCCGCTTCGCAGGCCAAGAGACCCAGTACTTC.

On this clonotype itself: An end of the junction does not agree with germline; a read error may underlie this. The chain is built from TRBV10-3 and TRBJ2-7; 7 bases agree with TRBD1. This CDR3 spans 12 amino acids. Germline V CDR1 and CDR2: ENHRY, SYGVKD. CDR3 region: CAICELGQKQYF. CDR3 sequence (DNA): TGTGCCATCTGTGAGTTGGGACAGAAGCAATACTTC.

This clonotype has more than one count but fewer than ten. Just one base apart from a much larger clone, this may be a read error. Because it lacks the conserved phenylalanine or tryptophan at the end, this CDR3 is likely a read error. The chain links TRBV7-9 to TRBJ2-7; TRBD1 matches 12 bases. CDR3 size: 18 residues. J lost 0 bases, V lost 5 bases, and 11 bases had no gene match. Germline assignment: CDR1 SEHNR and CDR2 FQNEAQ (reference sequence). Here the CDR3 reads CASSVLPGQGANSYEQYY. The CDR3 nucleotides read TGTGCCAGCAGCGTACTCCCGGGACAGGGGGCGAACTCCTACGAGCAGTACTAC.

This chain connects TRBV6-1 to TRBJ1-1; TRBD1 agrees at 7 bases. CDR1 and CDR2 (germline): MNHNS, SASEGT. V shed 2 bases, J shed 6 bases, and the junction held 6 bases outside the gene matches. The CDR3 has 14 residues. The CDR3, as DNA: TGTGCCAGCAGTGAAAAAGGGACAGTCGCTGAAGCTTTCTTT. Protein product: CASSEKGTVAEAFF.

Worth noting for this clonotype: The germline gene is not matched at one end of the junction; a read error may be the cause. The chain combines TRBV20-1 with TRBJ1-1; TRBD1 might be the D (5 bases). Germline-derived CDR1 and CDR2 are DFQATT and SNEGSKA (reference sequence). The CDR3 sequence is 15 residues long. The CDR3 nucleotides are TGCAGTGCTAGATATCGTGACAGTTTGAACACCGAAGCTTTCTTT. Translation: CSARYRDSLNTEAFF.

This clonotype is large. The CDR3: CASSSRGEGEQFF. CDR3 DNA: TGTGCCAGCAGCTCGAGGGGGGAGGGTGAGCAGTTCTTC. The V call is TRBV11-3, the J call TRBJ2-1; a weak D match, TRBD2 (7 bases). Between the trimmed V and J ends, which lost 4 bases and 9 bases, there was a span of 13 bases. CDR1 is SGHNT and CDR2 is YENEEA in the germline V gene. The CDR3 runs 13 residues.

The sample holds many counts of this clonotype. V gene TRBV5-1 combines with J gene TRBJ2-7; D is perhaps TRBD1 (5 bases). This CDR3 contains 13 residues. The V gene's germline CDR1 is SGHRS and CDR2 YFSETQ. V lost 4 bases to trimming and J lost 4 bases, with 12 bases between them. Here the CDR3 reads CASSQSPGYEQYF. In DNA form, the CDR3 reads TGCGCCAGCAGCCAGTCCCCAGGGTACGAGCAGTACTTC.

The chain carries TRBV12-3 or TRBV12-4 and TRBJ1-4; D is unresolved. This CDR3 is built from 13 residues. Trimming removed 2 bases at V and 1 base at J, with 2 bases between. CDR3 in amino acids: CASSLQTNEKLFF. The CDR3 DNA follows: TGTGCCAGCAGTTTACAAACTAATGAAAAACTGTTTTTT.

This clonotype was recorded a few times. CDR3: CIAQASGRATYNEQFF. CDR3 bases: TGCATTGCGCAAGCTAGCGGGAGGGCCACGTACAATGAGCAGTTCTTC. The rearrangement links TRBV20-1 to TRBJ2-1; 12 bases are shared with TRBD2. The CDR3 loop spans 16 amino acids. Germline V lookup: CDR1 DFQATT, CDR2 SNEGSKA (reference sequence).

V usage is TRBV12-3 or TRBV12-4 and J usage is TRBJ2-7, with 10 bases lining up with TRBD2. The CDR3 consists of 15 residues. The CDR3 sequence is CGSSLGVAGGNEQYF. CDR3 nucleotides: TGTGGCAGTAGTTTAGGGGTAGCGGGAGGTAACGAGCAGTACTTC.

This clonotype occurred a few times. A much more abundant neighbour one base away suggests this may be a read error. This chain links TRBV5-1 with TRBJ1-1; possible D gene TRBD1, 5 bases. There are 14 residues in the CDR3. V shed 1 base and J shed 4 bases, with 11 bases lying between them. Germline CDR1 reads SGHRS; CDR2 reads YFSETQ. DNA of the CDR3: TGCGCCAGCAGCTTGCTTTCAGGGTTCACTGAAGCTTTCTTT. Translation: CASSLLSGFTEAFF.

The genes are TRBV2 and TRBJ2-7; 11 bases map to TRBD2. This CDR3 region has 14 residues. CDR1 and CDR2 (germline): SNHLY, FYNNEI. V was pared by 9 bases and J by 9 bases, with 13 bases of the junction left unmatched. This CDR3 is CASTLAGGRTGQYF. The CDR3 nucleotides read TGTGCCAGTACCTTAGCGGGAGGGAGGACCGGGCAGTACTTC. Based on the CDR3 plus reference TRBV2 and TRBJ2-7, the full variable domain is EPEVTQTPSHQVTQMGQEVILRCVPISNHLYFYWYRQILGQKVEFLVSFYNNEISEKSEIFDDQFSVERPDGSNFTLKIRSTKLEDSAMYFCASTLAGGRTGQYFGPGTRLTVT.

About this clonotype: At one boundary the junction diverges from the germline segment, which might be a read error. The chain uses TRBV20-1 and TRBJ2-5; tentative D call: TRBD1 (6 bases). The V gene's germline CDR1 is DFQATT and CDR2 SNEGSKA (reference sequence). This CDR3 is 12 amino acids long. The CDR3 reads CSVRRGQETRYF. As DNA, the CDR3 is TGCAGTGTTAGACGGGGACAAGAGACCCGGTACTTC.

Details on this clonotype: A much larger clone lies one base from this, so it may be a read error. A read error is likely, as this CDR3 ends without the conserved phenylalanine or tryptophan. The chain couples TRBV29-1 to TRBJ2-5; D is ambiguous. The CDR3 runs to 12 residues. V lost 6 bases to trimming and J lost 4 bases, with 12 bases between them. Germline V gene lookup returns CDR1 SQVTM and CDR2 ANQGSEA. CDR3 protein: CSVQLGLETQYS. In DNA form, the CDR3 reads TGCAGCGTACAACTGGGGTTAGAGACCCAGTACTCC.

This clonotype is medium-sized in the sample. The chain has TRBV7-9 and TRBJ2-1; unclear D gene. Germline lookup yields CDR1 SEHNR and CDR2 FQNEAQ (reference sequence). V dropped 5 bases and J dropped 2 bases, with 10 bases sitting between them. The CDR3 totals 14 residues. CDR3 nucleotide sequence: TGTGCCAGCAGCCGAGACCAGACCTACAATGAGCAGTTCTTC. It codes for CASSRDQTYNEQFF.

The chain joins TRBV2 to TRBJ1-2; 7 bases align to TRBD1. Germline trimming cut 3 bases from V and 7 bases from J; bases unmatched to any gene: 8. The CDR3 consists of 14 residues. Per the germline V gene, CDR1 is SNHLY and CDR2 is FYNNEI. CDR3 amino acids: CASSEPGTAVGYTF. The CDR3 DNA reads TGTGCCAGCAGTGAGCCCGGGACAGCCGTTGGCTACACCTTC.

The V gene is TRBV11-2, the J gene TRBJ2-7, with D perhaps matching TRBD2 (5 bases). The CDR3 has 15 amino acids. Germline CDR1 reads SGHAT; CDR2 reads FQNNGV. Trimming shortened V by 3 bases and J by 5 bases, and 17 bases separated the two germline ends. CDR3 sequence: CASSFSSLALHEQYF. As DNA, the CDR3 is TGTGCCAGCAGCTTCTCTAGCTTGGCACTACACGAGCAGTACTTC.

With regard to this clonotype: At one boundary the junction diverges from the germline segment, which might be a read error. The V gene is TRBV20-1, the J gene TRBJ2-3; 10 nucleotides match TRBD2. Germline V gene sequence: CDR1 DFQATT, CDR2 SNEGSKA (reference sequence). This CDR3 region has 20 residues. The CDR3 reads CSASRPGPAGGPSSTGTQYF. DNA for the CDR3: TGCAGTGCTAGTCGCCCCGGACCAGCGGGAGGGCCGAGTAGTACAGGTACGCAGTATTTT.

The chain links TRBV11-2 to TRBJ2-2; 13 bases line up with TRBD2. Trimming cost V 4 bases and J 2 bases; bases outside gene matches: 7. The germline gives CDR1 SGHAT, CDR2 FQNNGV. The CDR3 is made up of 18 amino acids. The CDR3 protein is CASSYPRTSGSNTGELFF. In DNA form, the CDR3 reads TGTGCCAGCAGCTACCCTCGGACTAGCGGGAGTAACACCGGGGAGCTGTTTTTT.

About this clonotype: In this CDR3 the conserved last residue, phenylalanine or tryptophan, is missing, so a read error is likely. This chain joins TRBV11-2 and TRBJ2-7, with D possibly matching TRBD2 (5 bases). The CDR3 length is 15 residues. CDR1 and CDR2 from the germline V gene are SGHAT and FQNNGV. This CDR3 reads CANSFPSLALYEQYC. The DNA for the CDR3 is TGTGCCAACAGCTTCCCTAGCCTAGCACTATACGAGCAGTACTGC.

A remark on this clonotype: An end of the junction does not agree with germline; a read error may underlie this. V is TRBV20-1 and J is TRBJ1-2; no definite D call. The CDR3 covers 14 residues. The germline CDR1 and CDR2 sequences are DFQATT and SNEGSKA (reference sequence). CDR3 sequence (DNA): TGCAGTGCGCCAGACCTCTTTGGATTATATGGCTACACATTC. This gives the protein CSAPDLFGLYGYTF.

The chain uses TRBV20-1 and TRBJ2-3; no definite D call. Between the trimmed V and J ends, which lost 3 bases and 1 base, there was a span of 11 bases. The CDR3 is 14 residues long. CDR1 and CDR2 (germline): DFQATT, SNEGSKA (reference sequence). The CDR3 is CSARPASGTDTQYF. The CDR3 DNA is TGCAGTGCTAGGCCGGCATCTGGCACAGATACGCAGTATTTT.

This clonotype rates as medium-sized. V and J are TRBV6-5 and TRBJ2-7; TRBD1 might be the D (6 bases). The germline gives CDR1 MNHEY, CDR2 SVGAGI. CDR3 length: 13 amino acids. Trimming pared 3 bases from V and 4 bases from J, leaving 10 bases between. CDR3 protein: CASSYRDNYEQYF. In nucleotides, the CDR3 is TGTGCCAGCAGTTATCGGGACAATTACGAGCAGTACTTC.

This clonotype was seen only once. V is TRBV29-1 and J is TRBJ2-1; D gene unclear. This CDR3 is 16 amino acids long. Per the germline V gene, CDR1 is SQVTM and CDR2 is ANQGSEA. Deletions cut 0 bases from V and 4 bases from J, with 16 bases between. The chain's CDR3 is CSVEDRNWNSYNEQFF. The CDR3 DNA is TGCAGCGTTGAAGATCGGAACTGGAACTCATACAATGAGCAGTTCTTC.